These 15 T cell receptor beta chains were sequenced from one sample in a study of identical twins. TCRdb redid the calling of the 5' RACE reads with MiXCR, one entry per CDR3 protein. This sample yields roughly 240,000 distinct CDR3 sequences, of which 7.5% are seen a single time; roughly 5% belongs to the top ten. These same records also appear under a second study, on yellow fever vaccine responses in identical twins.

Specimen: CD8+ T cells sorted from blood. These TCRs come from a woman under 30 in good health.

The chain employs TRBV7-9 and TRBJ2-3, with TRBD2 as a possible D gene (6 bases). Germline CDR1 is SEHNR and CDR2 is FQNEAQ (reference sequence). V lost 4 bases, J lost 3 bases, and 14 bases lay in between. This CDR3 is built from 15 residues. The CDR3 region has the DNA TGTGCCAGCAGCTACCCGGGAAGCGGGACAGATACGCAGTATTTT. This gives the protein CASSYPGSGTDTQYF.

A few counts support this clonotype. The chain has TRBV6-1 and TRBJ2-7, with 12 bases lining up with TRBD2. Looked up from germline, CDR1 is MNHNS and CDR2 is SASEGT. V dropped 8 bases and J dropped 6; count of bases not matched to a gene: 17. The CDR3 spans 17 residues. CDR3 in amino acids: CASSLAGGPLTVSEQYF. As DNA, the CDR3 is TGTGCCAGCTCCCTAGCGGGAGGGCCTCTAACTGTGTCCGAGCAGTACTTC.

A few counts support this clonotype. J is TRBJ2-7 and V is TRBV5-5, with D possibly matching TRBD1 (6 bases). V gave up 0 bases and J gave up 3 bases, with 10 bases separating them. CDR3 size: 14 residues. The V gene's germline CDR1 is SGHKS and CDR2 YYEKEE (reference sequence). This chain's CDR3 is CASSLGRGGYEQYV. CDR3 sequence (DNA): TGTGCCAGCAGCTTGGGCCGAGGGGGCTACGAGCAGTACGTC.

V gene TRBV5-1 combines with J gene TRBJ2-1, with D uncertain. V lost 4 bases, J lost 0 bases, and 11 bases lay in between. The CDR3 runs 15 residues. The germline CDR1 and CDR2 sequences are SGHRS and YFSETQ. The CDR3 sequence: CASSQTWSSYNEQFF. Written as DNA, the CDR3 is TGCGCCAGCAGCCAAACATGGAGCTCCTACAATGAGCAGTTCTTC.

This clonotype came up a few times. This chain links TRBV20-1 with TRBJ1-2; D not certain. V lost 5 bases and J lost 8, with 18 bases in between. CDR1 and CDR2 (germline): DFQATT, SNEGSKA (reference sequence). The CDR3 has 13 amino acids. Here the CDR3 reads CSAWLPGKEGYTF. Written as DNA, the CDR3 is TGCAGTGCTTGGCTTCCGGGAAAAGAGGGCTACACCTTC.

J is TRBJ1-1 and V is TRBV6-5; perhaps TRBD1 as D (5 bases). Germline V lookup: CDR1 MNHEY, CDR2 SVGAGI. Trimming shortened V by 1 base and J by 8 bases, and 5 bases separated the two germline ends. The CDR3 has 11 amino acids. In nucleotides, the CDR3 is TGTGCCAGCAGTTACTGGGGGGAAGCTTTCTTT. Its translation: CASSYWGEAFF.

The chain has TRBV5-1 and TRBJ1-2; 9 nucleotides match TRBD1. The CDR3 is made up of 15 amino acids. With V trimmed by 4 bases and J by 3 bases, 7 bases remained unmatched. CDR1 SGHRS and CDR2 YFSETQ come from the germline V gene. CDR3 amino acids: CASSPVRDRDYGYTF. CDR3 coding DNA: TGCGCCAGCAGCCCGGTCCGGGACAGGGACTATGGCTACACCTTC.

This clonotype was found many times. J is TRBJ2-1 and V is TRBV29-1; 9 bases match TRBD1. Per germline, CDR1 SQVTM and CDR2 ANQGSEA. CDR3 length: 15 residues. The V and J ends lost 2 bases and 4 bases, in that order; junction bases with no gene match: 6. CDR3 coding DNA: TGCAGCGTTGAACTCCGGGACAGGGTGTACAATGAGCAGTTCTTC. It specifies CSVELRDRVYNEQFF.

The chain is built from TRBV5-6 and TRBJ2-7; 7 bases match TRBD2. Looked up from germline, CDR1 is SGHDT and CDR2 is YYEEEE. The CDR3 totals 15 residues. J lost 0 bases, V lost 3 bases, and 6 bases had no gene match. The CDR3 spells CASSSGGGRSYEQYV. The CDR3 DNA reads as TGTGCCAGCAGCTCGGGAGGAGGACGCTCCTACGAGCAGTACGTC.

This clonotype has just a few counts. The genes are TRBV28 and TRBJ2-5, with 8 positions matching TRBD1. Germline V lookup: CDR1 MDHEN, CDR2 SYDVKM. Germline trimming cut 10 bases from V and 4 bases from J; bases unmatched to any gene: 14. CDR3 size: 15 residues. CDR3 DNA sequence: TGTGCCACCGGGGTACTCAGGGGGCAGCGAGAGACCCAGTACTTC. It translates to CATGVLRGQRETQYF.

This clonotype has only one observation. Written as DNA, the CDR3 is TGTGCCATTCAGGAGGGGCGGCTTAACTACGAGCAGTACTTC. Translated, it gives CAIQEGRLNYEQYF. The rearrangement uses TRBV2 and TRBJ2-7; D possibly corresponds to TRBD2 (6 bases). Per the germline V gene, CDR1 is SNHLY and CDR2 is FYNNEI. This CDR3 has 14 residues. Trimming stripped 10 bases from V and 3 bases from J, with 19 bases between.

In its sample, this clonotype was seen a few times. The V gene is TRBV29-1, the J gene TRBJ2-7, with D possibly TRBD1 on 6 matching bases. Germline-derived CDR1 and CDR2 are SQVTM and ANQGSEA. This CDR3 spans 13 amino acids. V lost 2 bases and J 2 bases, leaving 10 bases between the germline ends. The CDR3 is CSVERDTPYEQYF. CDR3 in DNA: TGCAGCGTTGAAAGGGACACCCCCTACGAGCAGTACTTC.

This clonotype was counted only a few times. One end of the junction does not line up with germline, which may come from a read error. The chain uses TRBV20-1 and TRBJ2-7; possible D gene TRBD1, 6 bases. CDR1 is DFQATT and CDR2 is SNEGSKA in the germline V gene (reference sequence). This CDR3 spans 16 amino acids. CDR3 in DNA: TGCTGTGCTAGAGGGAGCGTGGGGGCCGACGACTACGAGCAGTACTTC. This codes for CCARGSVGADDYEQYF.

This chain links TRBV11-2 with TRBJ2-1; D remains ambiguous. V was pared by 1 base and J by 0 bases, with 10 bases between. This CDR3 comprises 16 residues. Germline CDR1 reads SGHAT; CDR2 reads FQNNGV. The CDR3 reads CASSLGTVYSYNEQFF. The CDR3 region has the DNA TGTGCCAGCAGCTTAGGGACCGTATACTCCTACAATGAGCAGTTCTTC.

The sample holds many counts of this clonotype. This rearrangement joins TRBV25-1 to TRBJ2-5; D is unresolved. Per germline, CDR1 MGHDK and CDR2 SYGVNS. Trimming left V 4 bases short and J 5 bases short, with 14 bases between. The CDR3 length is 14 residues. DNA for the CDR3: TGTGCCAGCAGTGTTCCCGAATCATTTGAGACCCAGTACTTC. Translation gives CASSVPESFETQYF.